Sequencing of this T cell receptor (beta chain) was carried out in a study of shared clonotypes between healthy human individuals. V lost 1 base, J lost 4 bases, and 10 bases lay in between. This CDR3 comprises 15 residues. Germline CDR1 is LNHDA and CDR2 is SQIVND (reference sequence). Whole-study findings and limits: Incomplete sequencing of sorted subsets was indicated by rarefaction despite large depth.

With regard to this clone: Antigen: not known.

Only in-frame clones appear in the TCRdb table, and some are missing; sequencing was by immunoSEQ multiplex PCR. The sample consists of 600,000 to 750,000 clones, roughly 88% of them appearing once. The receptor comes from a young man in good health. Some clones in this sample may be carry-over from other donors' samples. Sequences were obtained from memory CD8+ T cells from PBMCs. Subset specified: CD45RO+ cells pooled with CCR7-negative TemRA cells. The chain has TRBV19 and TRBJ2-2; D possibly corresponds to TRBD2 (6 bases). The CDR3 reads CASSIGERVTGELFF. The CDR3 nucleotides read TGTGCCAGTAGTATAGGAGAGCGGGTCACCGGGGAGCTGTTTTTT.